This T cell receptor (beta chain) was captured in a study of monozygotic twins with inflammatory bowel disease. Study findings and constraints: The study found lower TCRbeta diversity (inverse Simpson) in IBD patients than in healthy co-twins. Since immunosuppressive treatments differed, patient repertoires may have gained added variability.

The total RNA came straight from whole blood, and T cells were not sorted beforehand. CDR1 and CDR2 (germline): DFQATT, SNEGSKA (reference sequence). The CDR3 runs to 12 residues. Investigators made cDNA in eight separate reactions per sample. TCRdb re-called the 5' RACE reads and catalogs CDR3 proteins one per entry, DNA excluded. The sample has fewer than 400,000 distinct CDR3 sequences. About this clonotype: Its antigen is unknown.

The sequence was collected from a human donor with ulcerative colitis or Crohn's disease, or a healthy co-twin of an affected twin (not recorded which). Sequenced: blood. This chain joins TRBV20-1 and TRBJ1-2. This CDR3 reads CSALVFTYGYTF.